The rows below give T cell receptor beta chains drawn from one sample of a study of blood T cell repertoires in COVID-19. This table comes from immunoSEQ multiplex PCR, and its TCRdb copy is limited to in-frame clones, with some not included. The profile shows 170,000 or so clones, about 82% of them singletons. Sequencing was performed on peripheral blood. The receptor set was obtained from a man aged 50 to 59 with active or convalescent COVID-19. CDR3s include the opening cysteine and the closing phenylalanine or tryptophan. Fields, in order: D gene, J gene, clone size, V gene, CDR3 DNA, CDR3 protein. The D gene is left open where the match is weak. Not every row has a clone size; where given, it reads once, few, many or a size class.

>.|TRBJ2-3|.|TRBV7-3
TGTGCCAGCAGCTCACAGGGTAATAGGTATTCAGATACGCAGTATTTT
CASSSQGNRYSDTQYF
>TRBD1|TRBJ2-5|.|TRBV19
TGTGCCAGTAGCGTCGGACAGGGGGCACGAGAGACCCAGTACTTC
CASSVGQGARETQYF
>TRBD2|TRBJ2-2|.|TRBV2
TGTGCCAGCTCTTCGGGAGGGGCGGTCAATCGGGAGCTGTTTTTT
CASSSGGAVNRELFF
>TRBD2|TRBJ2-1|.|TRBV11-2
TGTGCCAGCAGCTTAGTGGCGGGAGAAGGAAATGAGCAGTTCTTC
CASSLVAGEGNEQFF
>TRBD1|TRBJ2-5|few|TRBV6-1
TGTGCCAGCAGTCCACAGGGGACGGAGACCCAGTACTTC
CASSPQGTETQYF
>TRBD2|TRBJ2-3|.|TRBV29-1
TGCAGCGTTGGGGGGGTTGTGCTAGCGGGGATCAGTAGCACAGATACGCAGTATTTT
CSVGGVVLAGISSTDTQYF
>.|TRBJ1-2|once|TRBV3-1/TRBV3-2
TGTGCCAGCAGCCCCGATCCATGGGTGCGTCAGGGATATGGCTACACCTTC
CASSPDPWVRQGYGYTF
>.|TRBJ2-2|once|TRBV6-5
TGTGCCAGGCATAGATGGCGGGGCACCGGGGAGCTGTTTTTT
CARHRWRGTGELFF
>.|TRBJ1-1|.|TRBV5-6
TGTGCCAGCAGCTTGGTGCGGCAGAGGAACACTGAAGCTTTCTTT
CASSLVRQRNTEAFF
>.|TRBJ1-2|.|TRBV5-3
TGTGCCAGAAGCTCAACGAAGAGTGGCTACACCTTC
CARSSTKSGYTF
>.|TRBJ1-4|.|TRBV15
TGTGCCACCAGCAGAGATAGCAGGGTTGAAAAACTGTTTTTT
CATSRDSRVEKLFF
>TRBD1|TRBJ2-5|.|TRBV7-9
TGTGCCAGCAGCTTAGGTCGACAGGGCGGGACCCAGTACTTC
CASSLGRQGGTQYF
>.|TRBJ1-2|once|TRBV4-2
TGTGCCAGCAGCCAAGATTTGACAGACCAAGCCCTAAACTATGGCTACACCTTC
CASSQDLTDQALNYGYTF
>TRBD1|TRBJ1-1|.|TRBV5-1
TGCGCCAGCAGCTTACAGGGGGAGGGTCAGAACACTGAAGCTTTCTTT
CASSLQGEGQNTEAFF
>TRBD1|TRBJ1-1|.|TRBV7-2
TGTGCCAGCAGTGATAACAGGGGGCGTAGAACTGAAGCTTTCTTT
CASSDNRGRRTEAFF
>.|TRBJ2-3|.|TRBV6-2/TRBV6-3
TGTGCCAGCAGTGGAGTGGGTCTTACGCAGTATTTT
CASSGVGLTQYF
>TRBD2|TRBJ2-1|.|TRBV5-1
TGCGCCAGCAGCTTGGGTCGGACTAGCGGCAATGAGCAGTTCTTC
CASSLGRTSGNEQFF
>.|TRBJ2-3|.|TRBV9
TGTGCCAGCAGCGTAGAAGGGGGACATTCGACAGATACGCAGTATTTT
CASSVEGGHSTDTQYF
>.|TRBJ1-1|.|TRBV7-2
TGTGCCAGCAGTCCCCGGAGGGGCACTGAAGCTTTCTTT
CASSPRRGTEAFF
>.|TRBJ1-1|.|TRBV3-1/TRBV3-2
TGTGCCAGCAGCCAAGGTCGGGGTGGGGCTGAAGCTTTCTTT
CASSQGRGGAEAFF